Following are 20 T cell receptor beta chains from one sample sequenced in a study of T cell responses to AZD1222 COVID-19 vaccine. Some clones are missing from TCRdb's copy, which holds only in-frame ones; the method was immunoSEQ multiplex PCR. The sample carries roughly 100,000 clones, about 88% recorded once. The sample here was peripheral blood, taken on day 0 of AZD1222 vaccination. The receptors shown here come from an adult in good health.

This rearrangement joins TRBV5-1 to TRBJ2-1, with 12 nucleotides matching TRBD2. Germline lookup yields CDR1 SGHRS and CDR2 YFSETQ. Trimming took 1 base from V and 0 from J; bases not matched to a gene: 5. CDR3 length: 18 amino acids. The CDR3, as DNA: TGCGCCAGCAGCTTGCTAGCGGGAGGGGTGAGCTCCTACAATGAGCAGTTCTTC. It yields the protein CASSLLAGGVSSYNEQFF.

The CDR3 region is CASSPTGNEQFF. CDR3 in DNA: TGTGCCAGCAGTCCGACAGGCAATGAGCAGTTCTTC. The gene calls are TRBV12-3 or TRBV12-4 and TRBJ2-1, with D perhaps TRBD1 (6 bases). V was trimmed by 5 bases and J by 6 bases, leaving 8 bases between them. The CDR3 contains 12 residues.

This chain uses TRBV27 with TRBJ2-3; D gene ambiguous. Trimming cost V 3 bases and J 1 base, with 8 bases left between them. Looked up from germline, CDR1 is MNHEY and CDR2 is SMNVEV (reference sequence). This CDR3 comprises 14 residues. The CDR3 DNA reads as TGTGCCAGCAGTTTCAGACGTGGCACAGATACGCAGTATTTT. Amino acids: CASSFRRGTDTQYF.

This chain connects TRBV19 to TRBJ1-2, with D possibly being TRBD1 (5 bases). CDR1 and CDR2 from the germline V gene are LNHDA and SQIVND (reference sequence). The CDR3 spans 16 residues. V was shortened by 4 bases and J by 4 bases, with 19 bases between the two germline ends. The CDR3 DNA follows: TGTGCCAGTAGTACCCCCAAGGGGTTGCAGGGCTATGGCTACACCTTC. This gives the protein CASSTPKGLQGYGYTF.

This sequence joins TRBV5-8 and TRBJ1-5, with 8 bases fitting TRBD1. CDR1 and CDR2 (germline): SGHTS, YDEGEE. The V segment lost 9 bases and the J segment 6 bases; nucleotides outside the gene matches: 5. The CDR3 contains 12 residues. Here the CDR3 reads CATTTGAQPQHF. CDR3 bases: TGTGCCACCACGACAGGGGCTCAGCCCCAGCATTTT.

The gene calls are TRBV9 and TRBJ2-3; TRBD1 matches 7 bases. V lost 4 bases, J lost 5 bases, and 13 bases stayed unmatched. Germline lookup yields CDR1 SGDLS and CDR2 YYNGEE. The CDR3 length is 16 residues. CDR3 in DNA: TGTGCCAGCAGCCTCCCAGAGGGACAGCTAGAAGATACGCAGTATTTT. The encoded protein is CASSLPEGQLEDTQYF.

The gene calls are TRBV5-4 and TRBJ2-2; TRBD1 matches 7 bases. The CDR3 is 14 amino acids. V shed 0 bases and J 6 bases; nucleotides not matched to a gene: 2. The germline gives CDR1 SGHNT, CDR2 YYREEE (reference sequence). CDR3 region: CASSLDRGPGELFF. The CDR3 region has the DNA TGTGCCAGCAGCTTGGACAGGGGACCCGGGGAGCTGTTTTTT.

The chain joins TRBV9 to TRBJ2-1, with 16 bases matching TRBD2. The CDR3 runs 15 residues. Germline-derived CDR1 and CDR2 are SGDLS and YYNGEE. J gave up 9 bases and V 3 bases, and 3 bases lay outside the gene matches. The DNA of the CDR3 is TGTGCCAGCAGCGCCGGGACTAGCGGGGGGGGTGAGCAGTTCTTC. It translates to CASSAGTSGGGEQFF.

The chain employs TRBV28 and TRBJ1-4, with 8 bases that match TRBD1. The CDR3 has 14 residues. Germline V lookup: CDR1 MDHEN, CDR2 SYDVKM. J was trimmed by 7 bases and V by 1 base; bases with no gene match: 2. The CDR3 nucleotides are TGTGCCAGCAGTTTATCGGGACAGGCTGAAAAACTGTTTTTT. Encoded protein: CASSLSGQAEKLFF.

This rearrangement joins TRBV14 to TRBJ2-1, with 11 bases lining up with TRBD2. CDR1 is SGHDN, CDR2 FVKESK, per germline. This CDR3 is 15 amino acids long. V dropped 1 base and J dropped 6; count of bases not matched to a gene: 2. The CDR3 loop reads CASSQVAGGRNEQFF. DNA of the CDR3: TGTGCCAGCAGCCAAGTAGCGGGAGGGCGCAATGAGCAGTTCTTC.

The rearrangement uses TRBV30 and TRBJ2-1; D is perhaps TRBD2 (5 bases). Germline-derived CDR1 and CDR2 are GTSNPN and SVGIG (reference sequence). Trimming took 3 bases from V and 7 from J, leaving 13 bases between them. The CDR3 totals 13 residues. The CDR3 region is CAWSAGRGNEQFF. CDR3 coding DNA: TGTGCCTGGAGCGCAGGTCGGGGAAATGAGCAGTTCTTC.

The V gene is TRBV30, the J gene TRBJ2-7, with a possible D match to TRBD2 (6 bases). Germline CDR1 and CDR2: GTSNPN and SVGIG (reference sequence). V lost 4 bases, J lost 0 bases, and 10 bases lay in between. The CDR3 has 13 amino acids. Here the CDR3 DNA reads TGTGCCTGGAACCGCGGGACCTCCTACGAGCAGTACTTC. Its translation: CAWNRGTSYEQYF.

The chain uses TRBV28 and TRBJ2-5; the D gene could be TRBD1 or TRBD2 (6 bases each). V shed 7 bases and J shed 10 bases, with 19 bases lying between them. Looked up from germline, CDR1 is MDHEN and CDR2 is SYDVKM. CDR3 length equals 13 residues. The CDR3 coding sequence is TGTGCCAGCACCCTGGGACTCGGAGGGGGCCAGTACTTC. The encoded protein is CASTLGLGGGQYF.

This clone was found a few times. V is TRBV7-2 and J is TRBJ2-7; 12 positions match TRBD2. V shed 4 bases, J shed 2 bases, and the junction held 3 bases outside the gene matches. Germline values: CDR1 SGHTA, CDR2 FQGNSA. This CDR3 region has 15 residues. As DNA, the CDR3 is TGTGCCAGCAGCTATCGGACTAGCGGGACCTACGAGCAGTACTTC. Translation: CASSYRTSGTYEQYF.

This clone has just a few counts. V usage is TRBV19 and J usage is TRBJ2-1, with 10 bases that match TRBD2. After removal of 5 bases from V and 7 bases from J, the junction contained 11 bases not matched to a gene. Germline V gene lookup returns CDR1 LNHDA and CDR2 SQIVND (reference sequence). The CDR3 has 16 residues. The CDR3 reads CASSLRTSGRLNEQFF. The CDR3 nucleotides read TGTGCCAGTAGTCTTCGGACTAGCGGAAGATTAAATGAGCAGTTCTTC.

The chain uses TRBV6-5 and TRBJ1-1, with D perhaps TRBD1 (5 bases). V lost 1 base, J lost 7 bases, and 13 bases lay in between. Germline assignment: CDR1 MNHEY and CDR2 SVGAGI. The CDR3 has 14 residues. The CDR3 DNA reads as TGTGCCAGCAGTTACTTGGGTAGGGGATTTGAAGCTTTCTTT. Translation gives CASSYLGRGFEAFF.

The chain couples TRBV5-1 to TRBJ2-1; 8 bases align to TRBD2. Trimming removed 4 bases from V and 5 bases from J; junction bases left unmatched: 11. The CDR3 has 16 amino acids. The germline V gene has CDR1 SGHRS and CDR2 YFSETQ. This CDR3 is CASSGGATSGNNEQFF. The DNA for the CDR3 is TGCGCCAGCAGCGGGGGAGCTACTAGCGGAAACAATGAGCAGTTCTTC.

The rearrangement uses TRBV9 and TRBJ2-1; D gene unclear. This CDR3 region has 16 residues. The V end was cut by 3 bases, the J end by 4 bases, with 17 bases between. CDR1 is SGDLS, CDR2 YYNGEE, per germline. In DNA form, the CDR3 reads TGTGCCAGCAGCGATCAAGACCTCTCCTATTACAATGAGCAGTTCTTC. Its protein product is CASSDQDLSYYNEQFF.

The chain couples TRBV7-9 to TRBJ2-3; the D is unclear. The V end was cut by 2 bases, the J end by 0 bases, with 6 bases between. Germline V lookup: CDR1 SEHNR, CDR2 FQNEAQ (reference sequence). This CDR3 spans 14 amino acids. DNA for the CDR3: TGTGCCAGCAGCTTATCGCAGAGCACAGATACGCAGTATTTT. It yields the protein CASSLSQSTDTQYF.

This chain links TRBV5-4 with TRBJ1-2, with 9 bases identical to TRBD1. Germline lookup yields CDR1 SGHNT and CDR2 YYREEE (reference sequence). The CDR3 length is 13 residues. Trimming took 5 bases from V and 6 from J; bases not matched to a gene: 5. DNA for the CDR3: TGTGCCAGCAGGCCTACAGGGGGCCATGGCTACACCTTC. Translating gives CASRPTGGHGYTF.